This is a list of T cell receptor beta chains from one sample in a study of T cell repertoires in cytomegalovirus infection. The antigens these receptors bind are not known. From the reads, TCRdb called clonotypes with MiXCR, one entry per CDR3 protein. The table has more than 85,000 distinct CDR3 sequences, about 30% seen once. Sample: CD8+ T cells from cultured PBMCs, taken from culture after CMV antigen stimulation. These TCRs come from a human donor in good health (CMV status not recorded). Some clones in this sample may be carry-over from other donors' samples. The CDR3 runs from the conserved cysteine through the conserved F or W.

V gene,CDR3 length,J gene,CDR3 protein
TRBV28,18,TRBJ2-5,CASSLTIGLAAYQETQYF
TRBV15,16,TRBJ2-7,CATSRAWGEGLGEQYF
TRBV6-1,15,TRBJ1-2,CASSEWTGENYGYTF
TRBV12-5,19,TRBJ1-2,CASGLPPIPTGGDNYGYTF
TRBV6-5,16,TRBJ1-4,CASSSTPGTGSEKLFF
TRBV7-6,13,TRBJ2-5,CASNQGYQETQYF
TRBV27,15,TRBJ2-3,CASMMTSGGLDTQYF
TRBV7-9,16,TRBJ2-5,CASSPLAGRLQETQYF
TRBV4-1,17,TRBJ2-2,CASCTGSGGADTGELFF
TRBV7-9,12,TRBJ2-7,CASSLGPPEQYF
TRBV12-3/TRBV12-4,14,TRBJ1-5,CASSLFTGYQPQHF
TRBV7-9,12,TRBJ2-7,CASTGFPYEQYF
TRBV6-1,14,TRBJ1-2,CASSLSDSSYGYTF
TRBV27,13,TRBJ1-1,CASSATVSTEAFF
TRBV28,13,TRBJ1-1,CASTPVRDTEAFF
TRBV7-9,13,TRBJ1-3,CVTMGTGEVTIYF
TRBV20-1,13,TRBJ2-5,CSASPPLQETQYF
TRBV5-1,12,TRBJ2-1,CASRGVLNEQFF
TRBV2,16,TRBJ2-7,CASSETEVDSSYEQYF
TRBV29-1,15,TRBJ1-2,CSVEDGGWGIGGYTF
TRBV19,15,TRBJ1-6,CASSPRHIYNSPLHF
TRBV2,16,TRBJ2-5,CASILSRLKGEETQYF
TRBV12-3/TRBV12-4,14,TRBJ1-2,CASKRVGGGPGYTF
TRBV7-6,15,TRBJ1-1,CARLGQGASGTEAFF
TRBV19,17,TRBJ2-3,CASILLRAFSSTDTQYF
TRBV6-2/TRBV6-3,15,TRBJ2-1,CASSFPLAGGYEQFF
TRBV6-6,15,TRBJ1-5,CASSSADGSDQPQHF
TRBV6-5,15,TRBJ1-6,CASSSSQQGGSPLHF
TRBV28,13,TRBJ1-5,CASRPTLDQPQHF
TRBV19,15,TRBJ1-2,CASSMGGTDNYGYTF
TRBV20-1,17,TRBJ2-1,CSARDGSGGPSYNEQFF
TRBV7-9,15,TRBJ1-5,CASSVGGLGYQPQHF
TRBV12-3/TRBV12-4,12,TRBJ2-1,CASSIINNEQFF
TRBV24-1,18,TRBJ2-3,CATSDRRSSQDREDTQYF
TRBV7-9,15,TRBJ1-1,CASSPNRELSTEAFF
TRBV9,14,TRBJ1-2,CASSPSGGASGYTF
TRBV20-1,16,TRBJ1-5,CSALEVGTDFNQPQHF
TRBV4-3,16,TRBJ2-1,CASSPITSGALHEQFF
TRBV20-1,14,TRBJ2-1,CSANPGDSYNEQFF
TRBV19,14,TRBJ2-2,CASRTLGATGELFF
TRBV19,13,TRBJ2-1,CASSFDLYNEQFF
TRBV3-1,13,TRBJ2-7,CASSQDTVDEQYF
TRBV7-3,14,TRBJ2-5,CASSSSGFGETQYF
TRBV29-1,14,TRBJ2-1,CSGKGTVSYNEQFF
TRBV18,16,TRBJ2-3,CASSPVASGDADTQYF
TRBV12-3/TRBV12-4,14,TRBJ1-2,CASSLMVTNYGYTF
TRBV11-2,21,TRBJ2-4,CASSLGGRTREKIVAKNIQYF
TRBV5-6,12,TRBJ2-3,CASSQWTDTQYF
TRBV7-6,13,TRBJ2-5,CASSLDRVETQYF
TRBV28,14,TRBJ2-1,CASSVAGGQTEQFF
TRBV7-3,13,TRBJ2-1,CASSLGTVNEQFF
TRBV28,16,TRBJ2-3,CASGDRDKVGEDTQYF
TRBV5-4,11,TRBJ1-2,CASSLVGGYTF
TRBV19,12,TRBJ1-1,CASSIRGTEAFF
TRBV15,16,TRBJ2-7,CATSRDKSSGGYEQYF